This T cell receptor (beta chain) was captured in a study of shared clonotypes between healthy human individuals. Broader study findings: Non-shared clonotypes had lower generation probabilities than clonotypes shared by all four sorted-subset donors. Across subsets, estimated richness was generally greater for naive than for memory populations. The study's rarefaction showed incomplete sorted-subset sequencing despite large depth.

Clones were read by immunoSEQ multiplex PCR, and TCRdb kept only the in-frame ones, dropping some. The sample contains more than 500,000 clones, 90% to 96% of which appear only once. Details on this clone: Its cognate antigen is unknown.

The sequence was obtained from a woman aged 30 to 39 in good health. Specimen: naive CD4+ T cells sorted from blood. This sample's subset: CD45RA+ positively selected.

CDR3 protein: CASSPGEGTEAFF. DNA of the CDR3: TGTGCCAGCTCCCCAGGGGAAGGCACTGAAGCTTTCTTT. The chain uses TRBV28 and TRBJ1-1; weak D call: TRBD1 (6 bases). Germline values: CDR1 MDHEN, CDR2 SYDVKM. V gave up 8 bases and J gave up 4 bases, with 14 bases separating them. This CDR3 is 13 amino acids long.